Shown below are 12 T cell receptor beta chains from a single sample sequenced in a study of Graves' ophthalmopathy and Graves' hyperthyroidism. RNA transcripts provided the template for amplifying TCR beta CDR3 regions. After a first-round RT-PCR with HTBI primers, a second-round multiplex PCR was run. TCRdb ran MiXCR on the multiplex PCR reads and lists one entry per CDR3 protein. Seen here are around 670,000 distinct CDR3 sequences, 40% observed once, and the top ten hold roughly 46%. What was sequenced was peripheral blood. These receptors originate from an adult man with Graves' ophthalmopathy.

The genes are TRBV7-9 and TRBJ1-1; TRBD1 agrees at 8 bases. The trim removed 5 bases at V and 5 bases at J, leaving 7 bases unmatched. The CDR3 covers 14 residues. CDR1 and CDR2 (germline): SEHNR, FQNEAQ (reference sequence). The CDR3 sequence is CASSIDTGGTEAFF. CDR3 coding DNA: TGTGCCAGCAGCATCGACACAGGGGGTACTGAAGCTTTCTTT.

This clonotype has ten or more counts. The chain has TRBV15 and TRBJ2-5; D is possibly TRBD1 or TRBD2 (5 bases each). The V end was cut by 4 bases, the J end by 3 bases, with 18 bases between. The CDR3 has 16 residues. Germline V gives CDR1 LNHNV, CDR2 YYDKDF (reference sequence). The CDR3 sequence: CATSKGTRGVEETQYF. CDR3 DNA: TGTGCCACCAGCAAGGGGACGAGGGGTGTAGAAGAGACCCAGTACTTC.

This clonotype was counted at least ten times. V usage is TRBV10-2 and J usage is TRBJ1-2; 9 positions match TRBD1. The CDR3 covers 12 residues. V lost 8 bases, J lost 6 bases, and 4 bases stayed unmatched. Germline lookup yields CDR1 WSHSY and CDR2 SAAADI. CDR3 DNA sequence: TGCGCCAGCTGGGACAGGGAAGATGGCTACACCTTC. It translates to CASWDREDGYTF.

This clonotype came up many times. This chain joins TRBV29-1 and TRBJ2-5; 10 bases fit TRBD2. This CDR3 spans 17 amino acids. The ends lost 0 bases at V and 1 base at J; junction bases unmatched: 8. Germline CDR1 reads SQVTM; CDR2 reads ANQGSEA. The CDR3, as DNA: TGCAGCGTTGAAGACGTCTTATTAGCGGGGGGCCAAGAGACCCAGTACTTC. Translating gives CSVEDVLLAGGQETQYF.

The chain carries TRBV20-1 and TRBJ2-7; the D call may be TRBD1 or TRBD2 (5 bases each). The CDR3 is 15 amino acids. V lost 3 bases to trimming and J lost 0 bases, with 15 bases between them. Germline loops: CDR1 DFQATT, CDR2 SNEGSKA (reference sequence). The CDR3 bases are TGCAGTGCTAGGGTTTTGGGACGTAGCTCCTACGAGCAGTACTTC. Translating gives CSARVLGRSSYEQYF.

In the case of this clonotype: It may be a read error: a sequence one base away is much more abundant. The chain carries TRBV5-5 and TRBJ1-4, with 7 bases lining up with TRBD1. This CDR3 region has 14 residues. The J segment lost 10 bases and the V segment lost 4 bases, leaving 10 bases of the junction unmatched. The germline V gene encodes CDR1 SGHKS and CDR2 YYEKEE (reference sequence). The CDR3 DNA sequence: TGTGCCAGCAGCCCCGACAGGGTATATGGAAAACTGTTTTTT. This translates into CASSPDRVYGKLFF.

The CDR3 DNA reads TGTGCCAGCGGCCCCCACCCCGCGGACTCTGGAAACACCATATATTTT. Encoded protein: CASGPHPADSGNTIYF. The V and J genes are TRBV9 and TRBJ1-3; D uncertain. V was shortened by 7 bases and J by 0 bases, with 17 bases between the two germline ends. Germline assignment: CDR1 SGDLS and CDR2 YYNGEE. The CDR3 sequence is 16 residues long.

This clonotype was observed a few times. V is TRBV20-1 and J is TRBJ2-7; D is perhaps TRBD1 or TRBD2 (5 bases each). The V end was cut by 0 bases, the J end by 5 bases, with 17 bases between. The CDR3 is made up of 15 amino acids. Per germline, CDR1 DFQATT and CDR2 SNEGSKA (reference sequence). The DNA for the CDR3 is TGCAGTGCTAGAGATTCCGGGGCCTGGCCGGACGAGCAGTACTTC. It is translated as CSARDSGAWPDEQYF.

The genes are TRBV7-6 and TRBJ1-1; tentative D call: TRBD1 (5 bases). Germline V gene lookup returns CDR1 SGHVS and CDR2 FNYEAQ. Trimming removed 5 bases from V and 6 bases from J, with 13 bases in between. The CDR3 contains 13 residues. CDR3 in amino acids: CASSRGRTSEAFF. CDR3 nucleotides: TGTGCCAGCAGCCGGGGCAGGACTTCTGAAGCTTTCTTT.

This clonotype occurred a few times. This chain joins TRBV5-8 and TRBJ1-4; D unclear. The germline V and J ends were trimmed by 2 bases and 0 bases, with 8 bases remaining between them. The CDR3 runs to 15 residues. Germline V gene data show CDR1 as SGHTS and CDR2 as YDEGEE. CDR3 DNA: TGTGCCAGCAGCTTTGGACCTTCAACTAATGAAAAACTGTTTTTT. Encoded protein: CASSFGPSTNEKLFF.

V gene TRBV6-1 combines with J gene TRBJ1-3, with 7 bases fitting TRBD1. This CDR3 spans 17 amino acids. Germline lookup yields CDR1 MNHNS and CDR2 SASEGT. The V gene end was trimmed by 4 bases and the J gene end by 1 base; junction bases not matched to a gene: 10. This CDR3 is CASSVIPGRGSGNTIYF. In DNA, the CDR3 is TGTGCCAGCAGTGTCATTCCGGGCAGGGGGTCTGGAAACACCATATATTTT.

V gene TRBV5-1 combines with J gene TRBJ2-7; 9 bases align to TRBD1. Trimming at V came to 2 bases and at J to 5 bases, leaving 8 bases not matched to a gene. Looked up from germline, CDR1 is SGHRS and CDR2 is YFSETQ. There are 15 residues in the CDR3. CDR3: CASSFPGQGHHEQYF. The CDR3, as DNA: TGCGCCAGCAGCTTCCCGGGACAGGGTCATCACGAGCAGTACTTC.